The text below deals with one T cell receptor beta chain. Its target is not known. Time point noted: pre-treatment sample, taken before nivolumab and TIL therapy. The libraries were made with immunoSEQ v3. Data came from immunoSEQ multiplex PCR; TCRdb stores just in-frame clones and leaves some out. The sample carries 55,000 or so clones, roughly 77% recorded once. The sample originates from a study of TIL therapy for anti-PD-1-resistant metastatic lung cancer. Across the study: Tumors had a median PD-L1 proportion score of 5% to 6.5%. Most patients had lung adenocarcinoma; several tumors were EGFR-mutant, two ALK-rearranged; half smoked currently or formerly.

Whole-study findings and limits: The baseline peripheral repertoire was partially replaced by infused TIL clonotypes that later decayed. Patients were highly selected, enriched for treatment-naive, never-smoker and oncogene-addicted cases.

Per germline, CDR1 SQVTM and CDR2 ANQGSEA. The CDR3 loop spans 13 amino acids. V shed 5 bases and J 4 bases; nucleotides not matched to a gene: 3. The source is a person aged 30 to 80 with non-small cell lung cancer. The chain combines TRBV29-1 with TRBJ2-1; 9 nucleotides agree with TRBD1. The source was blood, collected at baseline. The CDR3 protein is CSVIGQGYNEQFF. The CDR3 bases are TGCAGCGTTATCGGACAGGGGTACAATGAGCAGTTCTTC.